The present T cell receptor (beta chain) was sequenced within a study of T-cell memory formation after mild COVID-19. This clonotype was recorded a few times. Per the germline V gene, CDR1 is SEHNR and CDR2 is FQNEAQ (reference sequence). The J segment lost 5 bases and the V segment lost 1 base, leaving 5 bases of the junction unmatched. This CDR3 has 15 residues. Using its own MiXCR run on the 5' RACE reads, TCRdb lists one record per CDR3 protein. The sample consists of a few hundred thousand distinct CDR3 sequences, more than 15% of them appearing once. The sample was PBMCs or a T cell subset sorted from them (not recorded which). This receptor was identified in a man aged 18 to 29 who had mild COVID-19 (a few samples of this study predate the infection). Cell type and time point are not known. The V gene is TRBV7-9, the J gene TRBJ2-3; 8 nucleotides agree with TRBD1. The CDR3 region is CASSLVTGEEDTQYF. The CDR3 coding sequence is TGTGCCAGCAGCTTAGTGACAGGGGAGGAAGATACGCAGTATTTT.